The rows below give T cell receptor beta chains drawn from one sample of a study of T cell responses to AZD1222 COVID-19 vaccine. The table came from immunoSEQ multiplex PCR; TCRdb's copy has only in-frame clones and leaves some out. The data hold roughly 150,000 clones, with 85% to 90% observed a single time. This material consisted of peripheral blood, taken on day 0 of AZD1222 vaccination. Receptors were obtained from an adult in good health. Both conserved end residues are part of each CDR3. Fields, in order: D gene, V gene, clone size, J gene, CDR3 protein, CDR3 DNA. A D gene is named only where the DNA matches it firmly. Clone size appears in some rows only: once, few, many, or a class for an expanded clone.

TRBD1,TRBV28,-,TRBJ2-7,CASTAPGTGGNEQYF,TGTGCCAGCACCGCCCCCGGGACAGGGGGCAACGAGCAGTACTTC
TRBD1,TRBV5-6,-,TRBJ2-5,CASSPDRGTQYF,TGTGCCAGCAGCCCGGACAGGGGGACCCAGTACTTC
-,TRBV6-1,-,TRBJ1-1,CASSEVVGNTEAFF,TGTGCCAGCAGTGAAGTGGTGGGGAACACTGAAGCTTTCTTT
TRBD1,TRBV7-2,-,TRBJ1-2,CASSLDTGGVNYGYTF,TGTGCCAGCAGCTTAGACACAGGGGGCGTAAACTATGGCTACACCTTC
-,TRBV9,-,TRBJ2-5,CASSHKGGRQETQYF,TGTGCCAGCAGCCACAAGGGGGGCAGGCAAGAGACCCAGTACTTC
-,TRBV5-4,-,TRBJ1-1,CASSFGDTVNTEAFF,TGTGCCAGCAGCTTTGGGGACACGGTAAACACTGAAGCTTTCTTT
TRBD1,TRBV5-1,-,TRBJ1-1,CASSLGDRRNTEAFF,TGCGCCAGCAGCTTGGGGGACAGGAGGAACACTGAAGCTTTCTTT
TRBD2,TRBV10-3,-,TRBJ2-1,CAIRGTSGNEQFF,TGTGCCATCAGGGGGACTAGCGGCAATGAGCAGTTCTTC
TRBD2,TRBV4-1,-,TRBJ2-3,CASSQDLTSGGAKQYF,TGCGCCAGCAGCCAAGATCTGACTAGCGGGGGGGCTAAGCAGTATTTT
TRBD2,TRBV27,once,TRBJ2-7,CASSLSPSGAYEQYF,TGTGCCAGCAGTTTATCTCCCAGCGGGGCTTACGAGCAGTACTTC
-,TRBV9,-,TRBJ2-2,CASSVGPGNTGELFF,TGTGCCAGCAGCGTAGGGCCAGGGAACACCGGGGAGCTGTTTTTT
-,TRBV28,-,TRBJ1-2,CASILTGRDGYTF,TGTGCCAGCATTTTAACAGGAAGAGATGGCTACACCTTC
-,TRBV27,-,TRBJ1-1,CASSLSPGRTEAFF,TGTGCCAGCAGTTTATCGCCCGGGAGGACTGAAGCTTTCTTT
-,TRBV6-1,once,TRBJ2-3,CASSESSDTQYF,TGTGCCAGCAGTGAGTCGTCCGATACGCAGTATTTT
-,TRBV27,-,TRBJ1-2,CASSLSDSYGYTF,TGTGCCAGCAGTTTATCGGACAGCTATGGCTACACCTTC
-,TRBV15,-,TRBJ1-2,CATSRSGTPAGTF,TGTGCCACCAGCAGATCCGGGACTCCCGCGGGGACCTTC
TRBD1,TRBV9,-,TRBJ1-3,CASSEGPGQGNTIYF,TGTGCCAGCAGCGAGGGCCCGGGACAGGGAAACACCATATATTTT
-,TRBV6-2/TRBV6-3,-,TRBJ2-3,CASSGDTQYF,TGTGCCAGCAGCGGGGATACGCAGTATTTT
-,TRBV13,-,TRBJ1-1,CASSLVANTEAFF,TGTGCCAGCAGCTTAGTGGCGAACACTGAAGCTTTCTTT
-,TRBV28,-,TRBJ1-1,CASSLTRVVTEAFF,TGTGCCAGCAGTTTAACCCGGGTGGTGACTGAAGCTTTCTTT
-,TRBV28,-,TRBJ1-2,CASSLRGRGYGYTF,TGTGCCAGCAGTTTACGGGGCAGGGGATATGGCTACACCTTC
-,TRBV2,-,TRBJ1-4,CASSPFQPREKLFF,TGTGCCAGCAGTCCCTTCCAACCTAGGGAAAAACTGTTTTTT